The rows below give T cell receptor beta chains drawn from one sample of a study of blood T cells in healthy people across ages. One entry per CDR3 protein results from TCRdb running MiXCR on the 5' RACE reads. The sample contains about 1.1 million distinct CDR3 sequences, around two fifths of which appear only once. The sample taken for sequencing was blood. The receptors shown here come from a man in his late teens or twenties in good health. Each CDR3 is given without its conserved first and last residue. The D gene is left open where the match is weak.

D	V	CDR3
TRBD2	TRBV6-5	ASRESGGYTDTQY
-	TRBV2	ASSEGGPLH
-	TRBV3-1	ASSQDPPHSFPYNEQY
-	TRBV6-6	ATPLKDSGGDGYT
-	TRBV19	ASSRVKQNTEVF
-	TRBV20-1	SAAGRKYSNQPQH
-	TRBV6-1	ASSEETDATYEQY
-	TRBV19	ASRTGDQAKNIRY
TRBD1	TRBV6-5	ASSYGTAGNTEAF
-	TRBV7-9	ASRAGGAEDTQY
-	TRBV28	ASSSRLGGGTEAF
-	TRBV28	ASSITMGPYNEQF
-	TRBV3-1	ATASRHGSGELF
-	TRBV20-1	SAWEGGDTEAF
TRBD1	TRBV6-5	ASTTGQGWNNEQY
TRBD2	TRBV5-6	ASQATVRREEDTQY
-	TRBV14	ASSQKLF
-	TRBV25-1	ASSEVRHADTQY
TRBD1	TRBV5-1	ASSTDRVVHSEQF
TRBD1	TRBV27	ASSWTGTGIYGYT
-	TRBV3-1	ASSPGTNAGGYT
TRBD1	TRBV20-1	SAAPGQINEKLF
TRBD1	TRBV19	ASSLKGQGNGEQY
-	TRBV7-9	ASSSTLVSYNGQF
-	TRBV20-1	SARNRESYNEQF
-	TRBV12-3/TRBV12-4	ASSLTEIWGYT
-	TRBV20-1	SASVSGEKQF
-	TRBV7-9	ASSLAGFVKTSYNEQF
-	TRBV29-1	SVQDRKSGYGCT
-	TRBV27	ASSFMLSREQY
TRBD2	TRBV20-1	GATVPYSGEETQY
-	TRBV20-1	SARIVGRDAGELF
TRBD2	TRBV6-1	ASSRTGLENPPQY
TRBD1	TRBV20-1	SARDPWTGLTQAF
-	TRBV20-1	SAPSATNEKLF
-	TRBV3-1	ASSQGTPGRTDTQY
-	TRBV6-5	ASSYGLPRSYEQY
-	TRBV29-1	SWALSGNTIY
-	TRBV5-1	ASSLSDQARVYTEAF
-	TRBV20-1	SAEGQDNSPLH
-	TRBV4-2	ASSQEALNTGELF
-	TRBV7-6	ASSLETEDTQY
-	TRBV9	ASSPTGSSYNSPLH
-	TRBV7-9	ASSVGPTNYGYT
-	TRBV20-1	SARNKGSTDTQY
-	TRBV9	ASSARGKETQY